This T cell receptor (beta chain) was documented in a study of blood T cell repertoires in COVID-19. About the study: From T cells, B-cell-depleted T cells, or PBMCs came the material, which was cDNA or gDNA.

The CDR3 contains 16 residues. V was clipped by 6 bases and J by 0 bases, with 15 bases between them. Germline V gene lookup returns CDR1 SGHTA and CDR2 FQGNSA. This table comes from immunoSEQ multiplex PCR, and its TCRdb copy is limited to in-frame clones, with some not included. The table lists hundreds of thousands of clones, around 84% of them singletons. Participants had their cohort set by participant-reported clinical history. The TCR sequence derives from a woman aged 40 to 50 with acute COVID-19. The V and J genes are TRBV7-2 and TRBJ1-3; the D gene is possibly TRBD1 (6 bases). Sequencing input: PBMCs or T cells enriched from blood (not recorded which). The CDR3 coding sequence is TGTGCCAGCAGTCTGTCCGGGACACACTCTGGAAACACCATATATTTT. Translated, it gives CASSLSGTHSGNTIYF.